The clone carrying this TCR beta chain has more than one count but fewer than ten. As yet, its antigen is unknown. As for time point: pre-sensitization, week 0. Documented treatment: therapeutic diphenylcyclopropenone sensitization with weekly scalp DPC. This specimen belongs to a study of human T cells and chemical hapten exposure. From the RACE reads, TCRdb called clonotypes with MiXCR, one entry per CDR3 protein. Of 350,000 to 450,000 distinct CDR3 sequences in the sample, 5% to 6.5% were seen once. The study's findings and limits: There was a positive correlation between PT1 expanded TCR counts and patch test score.

This TCR came from a woman aged 45 to 65 with alopecia areata. Some clones in this sample may be carry-over from other donors' samples. This specimen consisted of whole blood, obtained in connection with sensitization to the hapten diphenylcyclopropenone (DPC).

The CDR3 DNA sequence: TGTGCCAGCAGCCTCTCGGATCATACGCAGTATTTT. Residues: CASSLSDHTQYF. This chain connects TRBV13 to TRBJ2-3; no firm D call. The CDR3 loop spans 12 amino acids. Germline V gene data show CDR1 as PRHDT and CDR2 as FYEKMQ (reference sequence). V gave up 5 bases and J gave up 7 bases, with 10 bases separating them.